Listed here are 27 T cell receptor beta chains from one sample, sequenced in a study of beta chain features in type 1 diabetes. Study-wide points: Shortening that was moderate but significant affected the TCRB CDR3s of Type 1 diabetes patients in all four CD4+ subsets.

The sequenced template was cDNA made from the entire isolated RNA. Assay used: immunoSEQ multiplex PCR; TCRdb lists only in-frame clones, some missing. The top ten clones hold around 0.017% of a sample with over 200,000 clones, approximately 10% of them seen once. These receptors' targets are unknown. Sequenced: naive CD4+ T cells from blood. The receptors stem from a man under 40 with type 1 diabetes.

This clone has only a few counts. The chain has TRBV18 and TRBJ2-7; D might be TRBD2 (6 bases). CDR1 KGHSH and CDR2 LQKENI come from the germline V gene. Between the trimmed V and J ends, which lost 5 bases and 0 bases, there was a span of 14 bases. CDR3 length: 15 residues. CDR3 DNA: TGTGCCAGCTCAGGAGGGGTGGCAGGCTCCTACGAGCAGTACTTC. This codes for CASSGGVAGSYEQYF.

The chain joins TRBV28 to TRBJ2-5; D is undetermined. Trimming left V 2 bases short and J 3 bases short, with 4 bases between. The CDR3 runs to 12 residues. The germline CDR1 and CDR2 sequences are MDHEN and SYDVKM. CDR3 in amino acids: CASSLQEETQYF. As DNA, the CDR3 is TGTGCCAGCAGTTTACAGGAAGAGACCCAGTACTTC. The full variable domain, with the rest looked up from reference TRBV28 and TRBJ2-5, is DVKVTQSSRYLVKRTGEKVFLECVQDMDHENMFWYRQDPGLGLRLIYFSYDVKMKEKGDIPEGYSVSREKKERFSLILESASTNQTSMYLCASSLQEETQYFGPGTRLLVL.

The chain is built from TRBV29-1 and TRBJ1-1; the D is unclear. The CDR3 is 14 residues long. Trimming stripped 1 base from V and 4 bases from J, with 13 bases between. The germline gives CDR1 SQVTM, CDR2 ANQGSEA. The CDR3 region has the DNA TGCAGCGTTGAAGCTCTCTCTGGGCCCACTGAAGCTTTCTTT. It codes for CSVEALSGPTEAFF.

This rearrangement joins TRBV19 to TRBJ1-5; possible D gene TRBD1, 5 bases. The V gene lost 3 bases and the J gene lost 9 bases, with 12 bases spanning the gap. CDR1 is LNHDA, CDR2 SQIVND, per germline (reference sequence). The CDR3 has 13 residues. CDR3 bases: TGTGCCAGTAGTATTTGGACAACCGGGCCCCAGCATTTT. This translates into CASSIWTTGPQHF.

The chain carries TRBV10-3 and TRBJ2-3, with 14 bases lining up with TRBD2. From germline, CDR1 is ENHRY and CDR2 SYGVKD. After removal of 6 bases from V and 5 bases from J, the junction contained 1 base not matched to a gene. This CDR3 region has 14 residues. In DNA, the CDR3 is TGTGCCATCAGGGGGACTAGCGGGGGAGATACGCAGTATTTT. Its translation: CAIRGTSGGDTQYF.

The CDR3 DNA follows: TGTGCCAGCTCCCCCGGGACAGGAAGCTCTGGAAACACCATATATTTT. Protein: CASSPGTGSSGNTIYF. This chain connects TRBV18 to TRBJ1-3; TRBD1 matches at 8 bases. Germline V gene data show CDR1 as KGHSH and CDR2 as LQKENI. V lost 6 bases to trimming and J lost 0 bases; unmatched junction nucleotides: 7. The CDR3 is 16 residues long.

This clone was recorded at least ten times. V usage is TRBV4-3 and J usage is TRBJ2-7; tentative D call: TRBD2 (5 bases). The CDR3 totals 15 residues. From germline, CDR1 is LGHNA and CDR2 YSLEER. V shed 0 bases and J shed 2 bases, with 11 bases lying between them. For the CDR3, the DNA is TGCGCCAGCAGCCAAGATCGGGGAAGAACCTACGAGCAGTACTTC. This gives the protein CASSQDRGRTYEQYF.

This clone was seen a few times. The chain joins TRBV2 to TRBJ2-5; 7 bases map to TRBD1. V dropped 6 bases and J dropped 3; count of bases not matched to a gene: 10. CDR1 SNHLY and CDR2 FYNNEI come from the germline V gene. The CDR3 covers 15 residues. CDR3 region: CASSRLTGTEETQYF. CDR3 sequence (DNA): TGTGCCAGCAGCCGACTCACCGGGACAGAAGAGACCCAGTACTTC.

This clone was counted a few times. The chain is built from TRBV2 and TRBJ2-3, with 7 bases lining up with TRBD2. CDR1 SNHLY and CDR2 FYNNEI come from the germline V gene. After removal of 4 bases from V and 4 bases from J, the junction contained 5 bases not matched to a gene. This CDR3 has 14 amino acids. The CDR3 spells CASSGLAGADTQYF. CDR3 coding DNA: TGTGCCAGCAGTGGACTAGCTGGGGCAGATACGCAGTATTTT.

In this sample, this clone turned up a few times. CDR3 sequence (DNA): TGCGCCAGCAGCCTCATAGGATCCAACTACGACGAGCAGTACTTC. It encodes CASSLIGSNYDEQYF. The rearrangement joins TRBV5-1 to TRBJ2-7; no clear D. The CDR3 covers 15 residues. Trimming cost V 4 bases and J 5 bases, with 19 bases left between them. The germline gives CDR1 SGHRS, CDR2 YFSETQ.

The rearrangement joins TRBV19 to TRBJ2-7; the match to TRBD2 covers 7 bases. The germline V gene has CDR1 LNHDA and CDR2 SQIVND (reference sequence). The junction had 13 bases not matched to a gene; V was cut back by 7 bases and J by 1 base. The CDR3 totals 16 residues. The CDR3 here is CASMDVRKAGSYEQYF. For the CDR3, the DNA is TGTGCCAGTATGGATGTAAGGAAAGCGGGATCCTACGAGCAGTACTTC.

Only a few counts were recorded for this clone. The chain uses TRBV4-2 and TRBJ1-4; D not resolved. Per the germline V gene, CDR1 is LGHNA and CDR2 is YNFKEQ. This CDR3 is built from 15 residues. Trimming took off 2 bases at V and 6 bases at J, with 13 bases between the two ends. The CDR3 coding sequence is TGTGCCAGCAGCCAATTCCCAGGCCTTGATGAAAAACTGTTTTTT. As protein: CASSQFPGLDEKLFF.

The CDR3 nucleotides are TGTGCCAGCAGTGCGACCGGGACAGAGTACTTC. The encoded protein is CASSATGTEYF. This chain connects TRBV28 to TRBJ2-7; 7 bases are shared with TRBD1. In germline, CDR1 is MDHEN, CDR2 SYDVKM. The CDR3 contains 11 residues. V lost 5 bases, J lost 11 bases, and 6 bases stayed unmatched.

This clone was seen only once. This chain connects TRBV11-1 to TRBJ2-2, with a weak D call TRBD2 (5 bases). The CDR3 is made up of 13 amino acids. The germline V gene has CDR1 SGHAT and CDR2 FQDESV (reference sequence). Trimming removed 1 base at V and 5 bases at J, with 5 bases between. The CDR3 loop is CASSLGGTGELFF. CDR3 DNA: TGTGCCAGCAGCTTAGGAGGGACCGGGGAGCTGTTTTTT.

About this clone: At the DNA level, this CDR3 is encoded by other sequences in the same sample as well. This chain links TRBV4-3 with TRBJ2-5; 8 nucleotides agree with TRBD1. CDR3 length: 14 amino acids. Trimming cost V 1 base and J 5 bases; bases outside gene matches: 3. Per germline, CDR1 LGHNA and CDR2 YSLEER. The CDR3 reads CASSQGQGRETQYF. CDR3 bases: TGCGCCAGCAGCCAAGGACAGGGGAGGGAGACCCAGTACTTC.

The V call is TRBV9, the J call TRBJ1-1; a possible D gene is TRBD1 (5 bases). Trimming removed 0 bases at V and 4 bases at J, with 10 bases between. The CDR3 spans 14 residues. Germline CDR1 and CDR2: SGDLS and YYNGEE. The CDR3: CASSVEGRPTEAFF. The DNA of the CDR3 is TGTGCCAGCAGCGTAGAGGGGCGGCCCACTGAAGCTTTCTTT.

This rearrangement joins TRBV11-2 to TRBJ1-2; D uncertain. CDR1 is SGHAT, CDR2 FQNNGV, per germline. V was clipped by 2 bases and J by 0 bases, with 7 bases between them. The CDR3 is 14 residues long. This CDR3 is CASSLRQTNYGYTF. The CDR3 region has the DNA TGTGCCAGCAGCTTACGTCAGACTAACTATGGCTACACCTTC. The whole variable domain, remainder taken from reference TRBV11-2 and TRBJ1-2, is EAGVAQSPRYKIIEKRQSVAFWCNPISGHATLYWYQQILGQGPKLLIQFQNNGVVDDSQLPKDRFSAERLKGVDSTLKIQPAKLEDSAVYLCASSLRQTNYGYTFGSGTRLTVV.

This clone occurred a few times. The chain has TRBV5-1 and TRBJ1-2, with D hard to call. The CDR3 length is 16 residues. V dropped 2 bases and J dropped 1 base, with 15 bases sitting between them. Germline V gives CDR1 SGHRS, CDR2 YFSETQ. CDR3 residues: CASSFSDGGINYGYTF. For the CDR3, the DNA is TGCGCCAGCAGCTTTAGTGACGGAGGAATTAACTATGGCTACACCTTC.

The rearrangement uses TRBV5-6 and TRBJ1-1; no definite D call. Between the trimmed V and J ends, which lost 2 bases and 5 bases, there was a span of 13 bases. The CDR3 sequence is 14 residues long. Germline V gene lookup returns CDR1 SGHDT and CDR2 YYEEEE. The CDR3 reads CASSFEGSGTEAFF. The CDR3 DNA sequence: TGTGCCAGCAGCTTCGAAGGGAGCGGGACTGAAGCTTTCTTT.

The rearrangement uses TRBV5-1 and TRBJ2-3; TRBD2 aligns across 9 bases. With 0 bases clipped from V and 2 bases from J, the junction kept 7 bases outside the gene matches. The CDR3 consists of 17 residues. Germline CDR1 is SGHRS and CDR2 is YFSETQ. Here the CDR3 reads CASSLVLAGDLTDTQYF. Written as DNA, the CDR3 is TGCGCCAGCAGCTTGGTATTAGCGGGGGACCTCACAGATACGCAGTATTTT.

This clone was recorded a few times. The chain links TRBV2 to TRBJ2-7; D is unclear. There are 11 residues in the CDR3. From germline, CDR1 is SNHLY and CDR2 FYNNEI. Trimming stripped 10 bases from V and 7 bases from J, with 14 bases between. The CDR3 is CATQYFGEQYF. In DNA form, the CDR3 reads TGTGCCACCCAATACTTCGGGGAGCAGTACTTC.

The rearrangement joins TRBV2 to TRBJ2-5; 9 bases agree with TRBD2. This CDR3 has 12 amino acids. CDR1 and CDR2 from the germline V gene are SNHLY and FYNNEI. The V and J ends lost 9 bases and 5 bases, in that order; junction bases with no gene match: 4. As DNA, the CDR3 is TGTGCCAGTCGGACTAGCGCGGAGACCCAGTACTTC. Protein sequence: CASRTSAETQYF.

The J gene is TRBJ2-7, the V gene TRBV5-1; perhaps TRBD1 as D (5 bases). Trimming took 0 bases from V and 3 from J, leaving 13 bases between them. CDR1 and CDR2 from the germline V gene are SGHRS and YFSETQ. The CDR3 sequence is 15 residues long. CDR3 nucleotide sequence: TGCGCCAGCAGCTTGGGCAAGGGGCTCGGCTACGAGCAGTACTTC. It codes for CASSLGKGLGYEQYF.

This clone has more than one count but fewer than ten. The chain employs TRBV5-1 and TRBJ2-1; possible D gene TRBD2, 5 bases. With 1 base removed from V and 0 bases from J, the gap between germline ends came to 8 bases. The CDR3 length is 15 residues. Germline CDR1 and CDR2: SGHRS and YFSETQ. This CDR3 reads CASSLPGSSYNEQFF. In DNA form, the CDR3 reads TGCGCCAGCAGCTTGCCGGGGAGCTCCTACAATGAGCAGTTCTTC. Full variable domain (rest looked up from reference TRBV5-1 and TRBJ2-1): KAGVTQTPRYLIKTRGQQVTLSCSPISGHRSVSWYQQTPGQGLQFLFEYFSETQRNKGNFPGRFSGRQFSNSRSEMNVSTLELGDSALYLCASSLPGSSYNEQFFGPGTRLTVL.

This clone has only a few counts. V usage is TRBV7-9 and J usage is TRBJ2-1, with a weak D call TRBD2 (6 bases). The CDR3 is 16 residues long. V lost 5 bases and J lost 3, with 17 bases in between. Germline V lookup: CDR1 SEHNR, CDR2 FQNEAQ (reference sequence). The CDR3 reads CASSRAGPIDYNEQFF. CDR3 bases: TGTGCCAGCAGCCGAGCGGGCCCAATCGACTACAATGAGCAGTTCTTC.

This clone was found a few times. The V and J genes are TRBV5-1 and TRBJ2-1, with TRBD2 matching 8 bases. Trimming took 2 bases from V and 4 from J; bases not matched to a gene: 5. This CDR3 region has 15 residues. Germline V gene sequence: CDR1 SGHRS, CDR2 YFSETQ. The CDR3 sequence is CASSLAGDPYNEQFF. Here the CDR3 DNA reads TGCGCCAGCAGCTTAGCGGGGGACCCTTACAATGAGCAGTTCTTC.

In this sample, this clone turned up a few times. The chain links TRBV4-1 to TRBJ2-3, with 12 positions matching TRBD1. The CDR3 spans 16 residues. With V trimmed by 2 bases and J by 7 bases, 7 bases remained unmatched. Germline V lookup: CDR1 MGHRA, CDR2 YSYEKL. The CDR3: CASSQIGTGGGNTQYF. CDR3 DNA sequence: TGCGCCAGCAGCCAAATAGGGACAGGGGGCGGGAATACGCAGTATTTT.